This TCR beta chain stems from a study of cytomegalovirus exposure and HLA in healthy donors. Primers included in the PCR were 60 Vbeta and 13 Jbeta primers. The method was immunoSEQ multiplex PCR; TCRdb's version includes in-frame clones alone and lacks a portion of them. This sample has over 150,000 clones, with 60% to 80% found just once. V was cut by 4 bases and J by 9 bases, with 31 bases left in between. The CDR3 spans 19 residues. Germline CDR1 MNHEY, CDR2 SMNVEV (reference sequence). This clone was seen a single time. Its antigen is undetermined. General study results and limits: In a later analysis, donors in an Asian-associated ancestry cluster reportedly had fewer N-insertions in productive TCRs than the cohort mean.

This rearrangement joins TRBV27 to TRBJ2-4, with D possibly called TRBD1 or TRBD2 (12 bases each). The sequenced material came from PBMCs. This TCR was sampled from a man in his 60s in good health and CMV-seronegative. The CDR3 is CASSWREGQGASGRGIQYF. For the CDR3, the DNA is TGTGCCAGCAGTTGGAGGGAGGGACAGGGGGCTAGCGGGAGGGGCATTCAGTACTTC.